Following are 28 T cell receptor beta chains from one sample sequenced in a study of identical twins. TCRdb independently ran MiXCR on the 5' RACE reads; one entry per CDR3 protein. The top ten hold about 0.27% of the sample, which has 1.5 million to 2 million distinct CDR3 sequences, around 33% seen once. The sequenced sample consisted of cord blood. The receptors originated from a newborn girl in good health.

To note about this clonotype: Sequence at one end of the junction differs from germline and may be a read error. The chain employs TRBV20-1 and TRBJ2-5; D is unresolved. This CDR3 contains 12 residues. The germline V gene has CDR1 DFQATT and CDR2 SNEGSKA (reference sequence). CDR3 DNA: TGCAATGCTAGAGATTCTGCGAGGACCCAGTACTTC. This gives the protein CNARDSARTQYF.

This chain connects TRBV6-2 or TRBV6-3 to TRBJ2-6, with D perhaps being TRBD1 or TRBD2 (5 bases each). Trimming removed 6 bases from V and 4 bases from J, with 13 bases in between. Germline V gene sequence: CDR1 MNHEY, CDR2 SVGEGT. CDR3 size: 15 residues. This chain's CDR3 is CASRSSGTGANVLTF. In DNA, the CDR3 is TGTGCCAGCAGGTCCTCGGGGACCGGGGCCAACGTCCTGACTTTC.

This clonotype was picked up a small number of times. The chain uses TRBV10-3 and TRBJ1-6; the D is unclear. Trimming left V 6 bases short and J 4 bases short, with 7 bases between. CDR1 is ENHRY, CDR2 SYGVKD, per germline. The CDR3 covers 13 residues. CDR3 in amino acids: CAISDIYNSPLHF. CDR3 coding DNA: TGTGCCATCAGCGATATTTATAATTCACCCCTCCACTTT.

This sequence joins TRBV2 and TRBJ2-3; 7 nucleotides align to TRBD2. J lost 2 bases, V lost 6 bases, and 8 bases had no gene match. Germline V gene lookup returns CDR1 SNHLY and CDR2 FYNNEI. This CDR3 has 15 amino acids. The CDR3 protein is CASRESGAITDTQYF. The DNA of the CDR3 is TGTGCCAGCAGAGAAAGCGGGGCAATCACAGATACGCAGTATTTT.

This clonotype was picked up a small number of times. J is TRBJ2-3 and V is TRBV4-2; 8 nucleotides match TRBD2. Germline V gives CDR1 LGHNA, CDR2 YNFKEQ. This CDR3 comprises 17 residues. The junction had 8 bases not matched to a gene; V was cut back by 3 bases and J by 0 bases. Here the CDR3 reads CASSHETSATSTDTQYF. The CDR3 nucleotides are TGTGCCAGCAGCCACGAGACTAGCGCAACTAGCACAGATACGCAGTATTTT.

A word on this clonotype: Relative to the germline gene, one junction end is altered; a read error may explain this. The chain employs TRBV12-3 or TRBV12-4 and TRBJ2-1; TRBD1 matches at 9 bases. There are 15 residues in the CDR3. The CDR3 loop is CASTPGTGTHNGQFF. The CDR3 DNA sequence: TGTGCCAGCACCCCGGGGACAGGGACCCACAATGGGCAGTTCTTC.

This clonotype was observed a handful of times. The chain employs TRBV5-1 and TRBJ2-1; 8 bases map to TRBD2. J was trimmed by 9 bases and V by 0 bases; bases with no gene match: 8. This CDR3 has 15 amino acids. Germline assignment: CDR1 SGHRS and CDR2 YFSETQ. DNA for the CDR3: TGCGCCAGCAGCTTGGTATACGGGGGGGACGCTGAGCAGTTCTTC. Protein: CASSLVYGGDAEQFF. The whole variable domain, filled in from reference TRBV5-1 and TRBJ2-1, reads KAGVTQTPRYLIKTRGQQVTLSCSPISGHRSVSWYQQTPGQGLQFLFEYFSETQRNKGNFPGRFSGRQFSNSRSEMNVSTLELGDSALYLCASSLVYGGDAEQFFGPGTRLTVL.

The table lists this clonotype with many counts. This sequence joins TRBV29-1 and TRBJ2-1; TRBD2 matches 7 bases. The junction had 5 bases not matched to a gene; V was cut back by 0 bases and J by 3 bases. The CDR3 sequence is 15 residues long. The germline gives CDR1 SQVTM, CDR2 ANQGSEA. CDR3 DNA sequence: TGCAGCGTTGAAGAACCGGGGGGTTTCTACAATGAGCAGTTCTTC. This gives the protein CSVEEPGGFYNEQFF.

This clonotype was seen a handful of times. The rearrangement joins TRBV29-1 to TRBJ2-4, with a weak D call TRBD2 (6 bases). Deletions cut 4 bases from V and 4 bases from J, with 23 bases between. The CDR3 consists of 17 residues. Germline loops: CDR1 SQVTM, CDR2 ANQGSEA. This chain's CDR3 is CSVVRSLASEEKNIQYF. DNA for the CDR3: TGCAGCGTTGTCAGGTCTCTGGCTAGCGAAGAGAAAAACATTCAGTACTTC. Together with reference TRBV29-1 and TRBJ2-4, the CDR3 gives the full variable domain: SAVISQKPSRDICQRGTSLTIQCQVDSQVTMMFWYRQQPGQSLTLIATANQGSEATYESGFVIDKFPISRPNLTFSTLTVSNMSPEDSSIYLCSVVRSLASEEKNIQYFGAGTRLSVL.

The table lists this clonotype with a few counts. The V call is TRBV7-6, the J call TRBJ1-4, with TRBD1 identical over 11 bases. With 1 base clipped from V and 5 bases from J, the junction kept 6 bases outside the gene matches. The CDR3 runs 17 residues. The germline V gene has CDR1 SGHVS and CDR2 FNYEAQ. CDR3 nucleotides: TGTGCCAGCAGCTTAGGTAACGGACAGGGGGCGAATGAAAAACTGTTTTTT. Translation gives CASSLGNGQGANEKLFF.

This chain connects TRBV20-1 to TRBJ2-5; tentatively, D is TRBD1 (6 bases). The CDR3 extends over 14 amino acids. From germline, CDR1 is DFQATT and CDR2 SNEGSKA (reference sequence). Trimming shortened V by 5 bases and J by 5 bases, and 18 bases separated the two germline ends. DNA of the CDR3: TGCAGTGCTCCAACTACAGGGTTTGGTGAGACCCAGTACTTC. It translates to CSAPTTGFGETQYF.

The rearrangement joins TRBV20-1 to TRBJ2-6; the match to TRBD1 covers 11 bases. CDR3 length: 16 amino acids. Germline CDR1 DFQATT, CDR2 SNEGSKA (reference sequence). V lost 4 bases, J lost 0 bases, and 2 bases stayed unmatched. CDR3 nucleotides: TGCAGTGCTAAAGGACAGGGGGCCTCTGGGGCCAACGTCCTGACTTTC. As protein: CSAKGQGASGANVLTF.

This clonotype turned up a few times. The chain has TRBV6-1 and TRBJ1-6, with a possible D match to TRBD1 (5 bases). The CDR3 is 13 amino acids. V dropped 2 bases and J dropped 10 bases, with 9 bases sitting between them. Germline values: CDR1 MNHNS, CDR2 SASEGT. CDR3 residues: CASSEQGVSPLHF. The DNA of the CDR3 is TGTGCCAGCAGTGAACAGGGCGTCTCACCCCTCCACTTT.

The V gene is TRBV28, the J gene TRBJ2-1; D uncertain. The CDR3 spans 12 residues. Germline CDR1 is MDHEN and CDR2 is SYDVKM. V lost 4 bases and J 6 bases, leaving 7 bases between the germline ends. The CDR3 nucleotides read TGTGCCAGCAGTTCGGGCTGCAATGAGCAGTTCTTC. Its translation: CASSSGCNEQFF.

This sequence joins TRBV28 and TRBJ1-6; D gene uncertain. The CDR3 contains 14 residues. Trimming cost V 5 bases and J 9 bases, with 14 bases left between them. CDR1 and CDR2 from the germline V gene are MDHEN and SYDVKM. For the CDR3, the DNA is TGTGCCAGCAGTCCTGGGATACGAATTTCACCCCTCCACTTT. As protein: CASSPGIRISPLHF.

The rearrangement uses TRBV7-8 and TRBJ2-3, with TRBD2 matching 9 bases. The CDR3 is 17 amino acids. J was trimmed by 3 bases and V by 3 bases; bases with no gene match: 10. Germline V gene sequence: CDR1 SGHVS, CDR2 FQNEAQ. DNA of the CDR3: TGTGCCAGCAGCTTCATCCCGGGACTAGCAACGACAGATACGCAGTATTTT. Translating it yields CASSFIPGLATTDTQYF.

V usage is TRBV7-9 and J usage is TRBJ2-7; 7 bases are a match to TRBD1. Trimming cost V 4 bases and J 2 bases; bases outside gene matches: 8. This CDR3 is 15 amino acids long. Germline V gene data show CDR1 as SEHNR and CDR2 as FQNEAQ (reference sequence). The CDR3, as DNA: TGTGCCAGCAGCTCCTTGACCGGACAGGCCTACGAGCAGTACTTC. Its translation: CASSSLTGQAYEQYF.

Concerning this clonotype: A read error may be the cause here, since a much bigger clone is one base away. The chain uses TRBV12-3 or TRBV12-4 and TRBJ2-3; TRBD2 aligns across 7 bases. The length of the CDR3 is 14 residues. J was trimmed by 2 bases and V by 7 bases; bases with no gene match: 6. The CDR3 loop reads CASIFAGATDTQYF. CDR3 in DNA: TGTGCCAGCATTTTTGCGGGAGCCACAGATACGCAGTATTTT.

The chain carries TRBV2 and TRBJ2-3; 8 nucleotides align to TRBD1. The ends lost 2 bases at V and 2 bases at J; junction bases unmatched: 0. This CDR3 region has 14 residues. The germline V gene has CDR1 SNHLY and CDR2 FYNNEI. The CDR3 here is CASSEQGATDTQYF. CDR3 sequence (DNA): TGTGCCAGCAGTGAACAGGGGGCCACAGATACGCAGTATTTT. Variable domain in full (rest from reference TRBV2 and TRBJ2-3): EPEVTQTPSHQVTQMGQEVILRCVPISNHLYFYWYRQILGQKVEFLVSFYNNEISEKSEIFDDQFSVERPDGSNFTLKIRSTKLEDSAMYFCASSEQGATDTQYFGPGTRLTVL.

The chain uses TRBV6-1 and TRBJ2-4; no firm D call. CDR3 length: 12 amino acids. Germline assignment: CDR1 MNHNS and CDR2 SASEGT. The V gene lost 4 bases and the J gene lost 14 bases, with 15 bases spanning the gap. The CDR3 coding sequence is TGTGCCAGCAGTGTAGTTTGGTTTGAGGAGTACTTC. Its protein is CASSVVWFEEYF.

The table lists this clonotype with a few counts. V usage is TRBV4-2 and J usage is TRBJ2-4; D gene ambiguous. The CDR3 extends over 12 amino acids. The germline CDR1 and CDR2 sequences are LGHNA and YNFKEQ. V lost 1 base and J lost 5, with 3 bases in between. The chain's CDR3 is CASSQVENIQYF. CDR3 sequence (DNA): TGTGCCAGCAGCCAAGTCGAAAACATTCAGTACTTC.

In the case of this clonotype: A much larger clonotype is one base distant, so this may be a read error. This chain uses TRBV27 with TRBJ1-1, with D possibly being TRBD1 (5 bases). From germline, CDR1 is MNHEY and CDR2 SMNVEV (reference sequence). The CDR3 has 14 amino acids. The CDR3 loop reads CASGFGHLNTEAFF. In DNA, the CDR3 is TGTGCCAGCGGTTTCGGACACCTGAACACTGAAGCTTTCTTT.

In its sample, this clonotype was seen a few times. This chain joins TRBV12-3 or TRBV12-4 and TRBJ1-6; the match to TRBD1 covers 8 bases. J gave up 8 bases and V 5 bases, and 2 bases lay outside the gene matches. The CDR3 has 13 residues. CDR3 coding DNA: TGTGCCAGCAGTCAGACAGGGGATTCACCCCTCCACTTT. Translating gives CASSQTGDSPLHF.

This chain uses TRBV20-1 with TRBJ1-5; tentative D call: TRBD1 (6 bases). V lost 3 bases and J 7 bases, leaving 16 bases between the germline ends. The CDR3 is made up of 14 amino acids. Germline V gene sequence: CDR1 DFQATT, CDR2 SNEGSKA (reference sequence). The CDR3 nucleotides read TGCAGTGCTAGTTTTTTTGACAGGAGGCAGCCCCAGCATTTT. Translation gives CSASFFDRRQPQHF.

V is TRBV5-1 and J is TRBJ1-2, with TRBD1 matching 8 bases. With V trimmed by 4 bases and J by 2 bases, 7 bases remained unmatched. The germline V gene encodes CDR1 SGHRS and CDR2 YFSETQ. The CDR3 contains 15 residues. The CDR3 spells CASSPAGQVNYGYTF. CDR3 DNA sequence: TGCGCCAGCAGCCCCGCGGGACAGGTGAACTATGGCTACACCTTC.

This chain uses TRBV20-1 with TRBJ2-4, with D tentatively TRBD2 (6 bases). The J call may be faulty, since TRBJ2-5 better matches the DNA end. The CDR3 totals 13 residues. CDR1 is DFQATT, CDR2 SNEGSKA, per germline (reference sequence). The CDR3 coding sequence is TGCAGTGCTAGGAATGGGGGGCAAGAGACCCAGTACTTC. Translated: CSARNGGQETQYF.

The chain recombines TRBV30 with TRBJ2-1, with D tentatively TRBD1 (6 bases). Trimming took off 5 bases at V and 8 bases at J, with 13 bases between the two ends. The length of the CDR3 is 12 residues. The germline V gene encodes CDR1 GTSNPN and CDR2 SVGIG (reference sequence). Here the CDR3 DNA reads TGTGCCTGGTCGACACAGGGATATGAGCAGTTCTTC. Residues: CAWSTQGYEQFF. Drawing the rest from reference TRBV30 and TRBJ2-1, the complete variable domain is SQTIHQWPATLVQPVGSPLSLECTVEGTSNPNLYWYRQAAGRGLQLLFYSVGIGQISSEVPQNLSASRPQDRQFILSSKKLLLSDSGFYLCAWSTQGYEQFFGPGTRLTVL.

The chain has TRBV12-3 or TRBV12-4 and TRBJ1-6, with 7 bases that match TRBD1. The V segment lost 6 bases and the J segment 9 bases; nucleotides outside the gene matches: 5. CDR3 length equals 13 residues. CDR3 sequence (DNA): TGTGCCAGCAGGACAGGGCCCAGTTCACCCCTCCACTTT. This gives the protein CASRTGPSSPLHF.